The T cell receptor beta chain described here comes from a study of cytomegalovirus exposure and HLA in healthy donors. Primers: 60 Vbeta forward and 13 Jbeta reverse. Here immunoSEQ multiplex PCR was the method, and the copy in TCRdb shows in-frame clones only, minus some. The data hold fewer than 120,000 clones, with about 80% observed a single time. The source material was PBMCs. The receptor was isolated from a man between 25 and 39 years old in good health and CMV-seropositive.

The CDR3 nucleotides are TGCGCCAGCAGCCAGGGTCCCGGGGGGACCTACAATGAGCAGTTCTTC. Amino acid sequence: CASSQGPGGTYNEQFF. The V and J genes are TRBV4-1 and TRBJ2-1, with TRBD2 matching over 7 bases. V gave up 3 bases and J gave up 2 bases; unmatched junction bases: 7. This CDR3 has 16 residues. CDR1 is MGHRA, CDR2 YSYEKL, per germline.